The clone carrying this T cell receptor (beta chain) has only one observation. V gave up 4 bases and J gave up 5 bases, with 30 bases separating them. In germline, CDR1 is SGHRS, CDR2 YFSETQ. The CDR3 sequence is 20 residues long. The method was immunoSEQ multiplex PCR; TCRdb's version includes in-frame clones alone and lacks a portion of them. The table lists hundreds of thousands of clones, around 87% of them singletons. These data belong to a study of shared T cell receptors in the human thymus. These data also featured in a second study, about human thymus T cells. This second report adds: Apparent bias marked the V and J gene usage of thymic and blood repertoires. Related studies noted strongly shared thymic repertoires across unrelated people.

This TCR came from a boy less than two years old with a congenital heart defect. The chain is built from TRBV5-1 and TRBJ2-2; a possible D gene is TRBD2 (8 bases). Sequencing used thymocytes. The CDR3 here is CASSTGTALLAGLLTGELFF. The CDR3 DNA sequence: TGCGCCAGCAGCACCGGGACAGCACTTCTAGCGGGCTTGTTGACCGGGGAGCTGTTTTTT.